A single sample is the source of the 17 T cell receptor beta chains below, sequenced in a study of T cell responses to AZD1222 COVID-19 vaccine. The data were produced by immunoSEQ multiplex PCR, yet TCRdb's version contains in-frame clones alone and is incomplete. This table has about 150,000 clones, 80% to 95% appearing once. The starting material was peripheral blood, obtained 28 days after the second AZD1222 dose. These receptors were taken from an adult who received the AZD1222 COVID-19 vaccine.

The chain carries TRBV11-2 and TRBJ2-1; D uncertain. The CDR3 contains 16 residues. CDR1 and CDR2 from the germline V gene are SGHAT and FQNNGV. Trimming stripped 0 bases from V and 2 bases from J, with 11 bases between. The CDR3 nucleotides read TGTGCCAGCAGCTTAGATCTAGACTTAACCTACAATGAGCAGTTCTTC. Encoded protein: CASSLDLDLTYNEQFF. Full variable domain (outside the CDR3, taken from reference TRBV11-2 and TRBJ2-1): EAGVAQSPRYKIIEKRQSVAFWCNPISGHATLYWYQQILGQGPKLLIQFQNNGVVDDSQLPKDRFSAERLKGVDSTLKIQPAKLEDSAVYLCASSLDLDLTYNEQFFGPGTRLTVL.

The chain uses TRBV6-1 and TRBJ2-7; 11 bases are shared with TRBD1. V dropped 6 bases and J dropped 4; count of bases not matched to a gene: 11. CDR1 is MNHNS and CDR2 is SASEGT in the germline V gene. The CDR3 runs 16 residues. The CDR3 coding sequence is TGTGCCAGCAGGGAATGGGCCGGGACAGGGGGTTACGAGCAGTACTTC. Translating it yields CASREWAGTGGYEQYF.

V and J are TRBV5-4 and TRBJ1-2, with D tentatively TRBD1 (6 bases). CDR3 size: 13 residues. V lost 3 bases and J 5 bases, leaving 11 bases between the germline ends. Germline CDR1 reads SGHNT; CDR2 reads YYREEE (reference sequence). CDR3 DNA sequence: TGTGCCAGCAGCTCATCAGGGGAATATGGCTACACCTTC. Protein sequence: CASSSSGEYGYTF.

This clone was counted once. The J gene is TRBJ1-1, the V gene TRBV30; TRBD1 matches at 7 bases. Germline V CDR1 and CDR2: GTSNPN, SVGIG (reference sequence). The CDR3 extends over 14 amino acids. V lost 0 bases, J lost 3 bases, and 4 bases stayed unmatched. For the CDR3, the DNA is TGTGCCTGGAGTGTCCGGGACAGATACACTGAAGCTTTCTTT. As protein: CAWSVRDRYTEAFF.

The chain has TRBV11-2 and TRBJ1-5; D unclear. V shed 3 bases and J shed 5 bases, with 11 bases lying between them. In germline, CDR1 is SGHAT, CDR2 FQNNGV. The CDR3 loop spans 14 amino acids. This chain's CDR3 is CASSFTAGDQPQHF. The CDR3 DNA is TGTGCCAGCAGCTTCACGGCAGGTGATCAGCCCCAGCATTTT.

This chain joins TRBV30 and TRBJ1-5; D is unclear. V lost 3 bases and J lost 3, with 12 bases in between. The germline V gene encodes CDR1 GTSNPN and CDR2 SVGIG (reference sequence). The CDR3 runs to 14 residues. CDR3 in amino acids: CAWSPRVVNQPQHF. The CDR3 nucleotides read TGTGCCTGGAGCCCCCGCGTTGTCAATCAGCCCCAGCATTTT.

The CDR3 DNA reads TGTGCCAGCAGCTTGACTAGCCGGAACACAGATACGCAGTATTTT. Translating it yields CASSLTSRNTDTQYF. The chain joins TRBV7-9 to TRBJ2-3, with 7 bases aligning to TRBD2. V lost 3 bases and J lost 2; bases outside the gene matches: 5. This CDR3 contains 15 residues. Germline V gives CDR1 SEHNR, CDR2 FQNEAQ (reference sequence).

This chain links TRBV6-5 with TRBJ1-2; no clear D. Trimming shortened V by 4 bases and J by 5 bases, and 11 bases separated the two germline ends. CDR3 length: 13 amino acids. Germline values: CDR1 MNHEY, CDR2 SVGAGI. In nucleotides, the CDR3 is TGTGCCAGCAGTTTTCTGAAAACTTATGGCTACACCTTC. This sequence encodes CASSFLKTYGYTF.

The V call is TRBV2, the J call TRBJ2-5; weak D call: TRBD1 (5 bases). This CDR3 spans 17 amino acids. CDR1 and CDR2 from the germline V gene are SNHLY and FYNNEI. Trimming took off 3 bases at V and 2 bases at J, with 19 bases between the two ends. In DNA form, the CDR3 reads TGTGCCAGCAGTGACTCTTTCGGTAGGGGCGGACAAGAGACCCAGTACTTC. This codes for CASSDSFGRGGQETQYF.

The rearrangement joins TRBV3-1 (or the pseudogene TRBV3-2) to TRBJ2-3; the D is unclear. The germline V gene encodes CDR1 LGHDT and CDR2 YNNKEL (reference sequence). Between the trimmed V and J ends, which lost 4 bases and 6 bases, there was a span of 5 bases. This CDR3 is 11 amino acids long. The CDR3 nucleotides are TGTGCCAGCAGCCTAGGGGATACGCAGTATTTT. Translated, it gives CASSLGDTQYF.

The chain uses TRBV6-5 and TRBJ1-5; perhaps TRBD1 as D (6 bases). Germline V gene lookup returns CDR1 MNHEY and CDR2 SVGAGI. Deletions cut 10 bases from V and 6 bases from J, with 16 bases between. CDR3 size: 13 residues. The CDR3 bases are TGTGCCACCAAAGGGGGTAGGGGTCAGCCCCAGCATTTT. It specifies CATKGGRGQPQHF.

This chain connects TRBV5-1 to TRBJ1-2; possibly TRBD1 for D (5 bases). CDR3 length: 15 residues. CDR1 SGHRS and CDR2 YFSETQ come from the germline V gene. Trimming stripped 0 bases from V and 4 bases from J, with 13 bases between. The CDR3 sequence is CASSLERGSAYGYTF. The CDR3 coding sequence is TGCGCCAGCAGCTTGGAACGGGGCTCTGCCTATGGCTACACCTTC.

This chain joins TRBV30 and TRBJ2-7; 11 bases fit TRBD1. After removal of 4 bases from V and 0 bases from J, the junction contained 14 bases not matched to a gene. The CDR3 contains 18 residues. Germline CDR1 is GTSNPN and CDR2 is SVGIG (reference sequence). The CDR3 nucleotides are TGTGCCTGGATTCGCTGGGACAGGGGGTTCACCTTCTCCTACGAGCAGTACTTC. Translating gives CAWIRWDRGFTFSYEQYF.

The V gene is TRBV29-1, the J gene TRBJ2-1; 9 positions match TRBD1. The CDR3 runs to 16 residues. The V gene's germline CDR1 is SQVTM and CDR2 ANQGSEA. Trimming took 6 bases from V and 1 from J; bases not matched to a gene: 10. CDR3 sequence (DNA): TGCAGCGTGGTAGGGGGGACAGGGATTTCCTACAATGAGCAGTTCTTC. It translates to CSVVGGTGISYNEQFF.

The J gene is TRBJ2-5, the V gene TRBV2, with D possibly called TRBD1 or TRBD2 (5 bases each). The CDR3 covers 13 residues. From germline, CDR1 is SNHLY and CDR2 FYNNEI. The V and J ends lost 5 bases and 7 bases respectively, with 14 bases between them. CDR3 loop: CASSTGTRGTQYF. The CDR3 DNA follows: TGTGCCAGCAGTACCGGGACGAGGGGGACCCAGTACTTC.

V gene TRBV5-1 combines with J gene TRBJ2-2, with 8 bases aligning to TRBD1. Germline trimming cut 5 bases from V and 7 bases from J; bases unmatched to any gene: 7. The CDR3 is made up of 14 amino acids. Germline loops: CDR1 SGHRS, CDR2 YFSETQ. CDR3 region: CASSPQGASGELFF. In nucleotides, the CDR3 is TGCGCCAGCAGTCCCCAGGGGGCCAGCGGGGAGCTGTTTTTT.

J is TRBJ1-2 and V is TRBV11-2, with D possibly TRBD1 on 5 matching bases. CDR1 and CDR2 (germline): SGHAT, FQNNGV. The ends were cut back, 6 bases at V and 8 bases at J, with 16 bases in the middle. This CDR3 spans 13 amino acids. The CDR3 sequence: CASRPGTDRGYTF. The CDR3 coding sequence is TGTGCCAGCAGACCGGGGACGGACCGGGGCTACACCTTC.